This record looks at one TCR beta chain sequence and its context. The antigen is not known. This sample was included in a study of graft-versus-host responses after intestinal transplantation. Study-wide context: Transplant types were multivisceral, liver-intestinal, or isolated intestinal. General study results and limits: The marrow of recipients harbored GvH clones, and ileum or blood showed some of them first. High graft-versus-host to host-versus-graft T cell clonal ratios marked allografts of patients with graft-donor macrochimerism.

TCRdb's table, derived via immunoSEQ multiplex PCR, lists solely in-frame clones and lacks some. This table has about 12,000 clones, about 83% appearing once. The specimen comprised PBMCs, sampled around 130 days after transplant. This sequence was found in a human patient who received an intestinal transplant, so some T cells may come from the graft donor.

CDR3 nucleotide sequence: TGTGCCAGCAGCTTAGCGCCGGACAGCCCCTTGTTCCTCACAGATACGCAGTATTTT. The encoded protein is CASSLAPDSPLFLTDTQYF. The gene calls are TRBV7-6 and TRBJ2-3; possibly TRBD1 for D (6 bases). Germline V gives CDR1 SGHVS, CDR2 FNYEAQ. The CDR3 loop spans 19 amino acids. Trimming shortened V by 0 bases and J by 2 bases, and 21 bases separated the two germline ends.